This TCR beta chain emerged from a study of shared clonotypes between healthy human individuals (dated by TCRdb to 2020 to 2022). Describing the broader study: A few men and a couple of women, aged 18 to 49 years, made up the cohort. Per donor, three plates each were used for CD4 naive and CD4 memory, two for CD8 naive, and one for CD8 memory. To estimate repertoire size and how much clonotypes are shared between individuals, the study performed deep sequencing of blood TCR repertoires from a handful of healthy adults. Libraries were prepared and TCR repertoires were sequenced by different laboratories using diverse techniques, in order to increase sequencing depth and limit assay-specific biases. Each donor's leukapheresis produced roughly between about 0.8 and 8.9 billion PBMCs.

The donors were healthy, HIV-negative adults with no recently reported acute infections or vaccinations. Only Caucasian adults living in Nashville, Tennessee, USA were represented among the donors. Magnetic negative selection was used to enrich CD4+ T cells, after which naive cells were positively selected on CD45RA and the negative fraction became the memory subset. After blood collection by leukapheresis, PBMCs were isolated using Ficoll-Histopaque density gradient centrifugation and then cryopreserved in the vapor phase of liquid nitrogen. Purity and quantity of every magnetically sorted T cell population were checked by analytical flow cytometry. From each sorted fraction, genomic DNA was isolated and quantified by UV absorbance on a Nanodrop 2000c. Using the deep immunoSEQ assay, multiplex PCR amplified TCR CDR3 regions from genomic DNA. Extracted genomic DNA from each cell subset was spread evenly across all wells of several immunoSEQ 96-well plates, with each plate serving as a replicate. Each replicate PCR for sorted subsets received roughly 0.2 ug genomic DNA, equal to roughly 33,000 T cell genomes. Purified libraries were measured with a Qubit 3.0 fluorometer, size-checked on a Bioanalyzer 2100, and measured again with the KAPA Library Quantification kit. Each immunoSEQ 96-well plate was sequenced on its own single-read 150-cycle Illumina NextSeq 550 flow cell. Under the source paper's analysis protocol: Because the immunoSEQ output included only junctional sequences and no quality scores, the filtering could not be the same as the filtering used for full-length reads. To assign V/J genes and CDR3, sequences were annotated using PyIR, a Python wrapper for IgBLAST v1.9, with IMGT germline references. Reads were removed for weak V/J assignments (E-value above 1e-6), missing CDR3, stop codons, out-of-frame junctions, or ambiguous translated residues. A V3J clonotype was defined by an identical inferred V gene, J gene, and CDR3 amino acid sequence. Percentage overlap between repertoires was calculated by dividing the number of shared unique clonotypes by the size of the smaller repertoire. Repertoire richness was assessed with RTK rarefaction, the Chao1 estimator, and Recon v2.1 estimates of unobserved clonotypes. OLGA was used to compute generation probabilities for all TCRbeta clonotypes that the gDNA method yielded from a few donors. TCRdb retrieved this table from immuneACCESS and kept in-frame rearrangements only. Not all clones are present; in checked studies, unresolved V genes account for under half, and no reason is known for the remainder. V, J and clone size are taken as reported in that table, and D and trimming were inferred from the DNA itself. In this sample the table shows about 2.4 million clones, 85% to 95% of which occur a single time. Clones ranked in the top ten supply over 0.12% of the sample.

Comment on this clone: The clone's antigen remains unknown. No qualities accompany the bases; no much larger clone lies one base away.

The investigation overall reported the following: Across a handful of donors, approximately 5% of naive CD4, around 3.5% of naive CD8, 2.3% of memory CD4, and approximately 0.4% of memory CD8 clonotypes were shared. Pairwise subsampling led to the expectation that sequencing depth would affect the degree of clonotype sharing among donors. Estimated clonotype richness was generally larger for naive than for memory subsets. Clonotypes shared by all four sorted-subset donors showed higher generation probabilities than non-shared clonotypes. Sampling was limited to blood, and TCR repertoires in tissue likely differ from TCR repertoires in blood. Rarefaction of sorted-subset datasets indicated incomplete sequencing despite the large sequencing depth. Because the study included only a small number of donors, the genetic and exposure-history diversity represented was limited.

A distance of 12 bases separates the germline ends of V and J, which lose 6 bases and 2 bases respectively. The CDR3 contains 14 residues, cysteine and phenylalanine counted. Here the CDR3 DNA is all that survives: 42 bases in frame from base 1. The germline V gene (reference sequence) sets CDR1 to SEHNR and CDR2 to FQNEAQ. Rearrangement joined TRBV7-9 to TRBJ2-3, with the D assignment possibly TRBD1 or TRBD2, given 5 matching bases for each. Source material: naive CD4+ T cells sorted from blood. This specimen's cell subset or site label, per the study, means: CD45RA+ positively selected. This receptor was identified in a man between 18 and 29 years old in good health. The DNA sequence follows: TGTGCCAGCAGTTTTGGGACGCTCACAGATACGCAGTATTTT. This translates into CASSFGTLTDTQYF.